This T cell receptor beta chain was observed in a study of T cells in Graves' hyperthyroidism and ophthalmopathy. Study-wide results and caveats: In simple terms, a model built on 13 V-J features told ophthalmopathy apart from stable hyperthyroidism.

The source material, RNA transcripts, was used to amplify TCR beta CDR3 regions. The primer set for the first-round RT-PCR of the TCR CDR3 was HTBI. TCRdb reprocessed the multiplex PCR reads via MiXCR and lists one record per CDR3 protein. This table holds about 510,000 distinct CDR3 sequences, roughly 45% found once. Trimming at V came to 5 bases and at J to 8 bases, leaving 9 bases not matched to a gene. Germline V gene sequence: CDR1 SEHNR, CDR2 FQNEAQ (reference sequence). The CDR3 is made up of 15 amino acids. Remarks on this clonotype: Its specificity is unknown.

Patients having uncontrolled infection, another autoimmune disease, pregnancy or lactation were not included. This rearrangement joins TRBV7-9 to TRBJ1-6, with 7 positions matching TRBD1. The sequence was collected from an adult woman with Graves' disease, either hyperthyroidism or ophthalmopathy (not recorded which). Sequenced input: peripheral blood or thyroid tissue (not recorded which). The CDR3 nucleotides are TGTGCCAGCAGCGGGGGACAGATCATCCATTCACCCCTCCACTTT. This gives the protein CASSGGQIIHSPLHF.